This note documents a single T cell receptor (beta chain) sequence. Antigen: not known. This record comes from a study of cytomegalovirus exposure and HLA in healthy donors. Study conclusions and caveats: Reportedly, a later analysis found an Asian-associated ancestry cluster had fewer N-insertions than the approximately 600-donor mean.

PCR involved 60 Vbeta and 13 Jbeta primers. Assay: immunoSEQ multiplex PCR; the TCRdb copy retains only in-frame clones and omits some. Of 95,000 to 150,000 clones listed, around three quarters are singletons. Sequencing was performed on PBMCs. The source of this sequence is a human donor in good health.

CDR3 bases: TGTGCCAGCAGCTTCGGGGGGGCGTGGGGCAATCAGCCCCAGCATTTT. Encoded protein: CASSFGGAWGNQPQHF. The chain uses TRBV7-8 and TRBJ1-5; D possibly corresponds to TRBD1 (6 bases). Trimming pared 3 bases from V and 2 bases from J, leaving 14 bases between. Germline lookup yields CDR1 SGHVS and CDR2 FQNEAQ. The length of the CDR3 is 16 residues. Variable domain in full (rest from reference TRBV7-8 and TRBJ1-5): GAGVSQSPRYKVAKRGQDVALRCDPISGHVSLFWYQQALGQGPEFLTYFQNEAQLDKSGLPSDRFFAERPEGSVSTLKIQRTQQEDSAVYLCASSFGGAWGNQPQHFGDGTRLSIL.